This is a list of T cell receptor beta chains from one sample in a study of cytotoxic CD8 clonotypes in ibrutinib-treated CLL. TCRdb's copy holds only in-frame clones and misses some; the assay was immunoSEQ multiplex PCR. The sample carries about 160,000 clones, 81% recorded once. The sequences come from PBMCs, collected after 12 months of ibrutinib treatment. All receptors derive from a human donor with chronic lymphocytic leukemia. The CDR3 runs from the conserved cysteine through the conserved F or W. The size of a clone is reported for some rows only, either as once, few or many, or as a class for expanded clones.

few	TRBV7-2	TRBJ2-1	CASSIRPGDEQFF
-	TRBV2	TRBJ2-3	CASSISTDTQYF
few	TRBV21-1	TRBJ1-2	CASSKAEGLISLDYGYTF
few	TRBV18	TRBJ1-2	CASSPDANYGYTF
-	TRBV19	TRBJ1-5	CASSTRPGAANQPQHF
-	TRBV14	TRBJ2-6	CASSDWRPGANVLTF
-	TRBV7-6	TRBJ2-3	CASSPRQATRDTQYF
-	TRBV30	TRBJ1-1	CASDRAWETEAFF
few	TRBV19	TRBJ2-7	CASSTRQGSVPYEQYF
-	TRBV2	TRBJ2-5	CASSVVQETQYF
once	TRBV9	TRBJ1-1	CASSVDGEVAFF
-	TRBV7-6	TRBJ2-3	CASSLGLGGSGGPVDTQYF
-	TRBV7-2	TRBJ2-2	CASSLGATQAGELFF
-	TRBV5-1	TRBJ2-1	CASSKPWVAGENEQFF
-	TRBV18	TRBJ1-5	CASSPGQGNQPQHF
-	TRBV5-1	TRBJ2-7	CASSLDFGGAYEQYF
once	TRBV27	TRBJ1-2	CASSTSDRTGAHYGYTF
-	TRBV5-4	TRBJ1-5	CASSSGPTLPPQHF
once	TRBV19	TRBJ1-1	CASSILGPGTGTEAFF
few	TRBV7-9	TRBJ1-2	CASSLAVPGNNNYGYTF